The 8 T cell receptor beta chains in this list originate from one sample, sequenced in a study of T cell responses to AZD1222 COVID-19 vaccine. Assay: immunoSEQ multiplex PCR; the TCRdb copy retains only in-frame clones and omits some. This sample carries roughly 150,000 clones, about 87% of them seen once, and the ten largest clones take 3% to 4%. The material sequenced was peripheral blood, taken on day 0 of MenACWY control vaccination. The origin of the receptors is an adult in good health.

The rearrangement links TRBV24-1 to TRBJ1-5, with a possible D match to TRBD1 (6 bases). Germline values: CDR1 KGHDR, CDR2 SFDVKD. CDR3 length: 14 residues. V was shortened by 10 bases and J by 0 bases, with 12 bases between the two germline ends. CDR3 residues: CATQTGNSNQPQHF. The CDR3 nucleotides read TGTGCCACGCAGACAGGAAATAGCAATCAGCCCCAGCATTTT.

The table lists this clone with a count of one. This chain joins TRBV12-3 or TRBV12-4 and TRBJ1-1, with 7 bases matching TRBD1. The CDR3 sequence is 12 residues long. V lost 5 bases, J lost 5 bases, and 2 bases stayed unmatched. CDR3 sequence reads: CASSLTGTEAFF. CDR3 in DNA: TGTGCCAGCAGTCTGACAGGGACTGAAGCTTTCTTT.

The V call is TRBV3-1 (or the pseudogene TRBV3-2), the J call TRBJ1-1; D gene uncertain. This CDR3 is built from 15 residues. Trimming pared 1 base from V and 1 base from J, leaving 10 bases between. Per germline, CDR1 LGHDT and CDR2 YNNKEL (reference sequence). The CDR3 sequence is CASSQGADWNTEAFF. The CDR3 DNA reads TGTGCCAGCAGCCAAGGGGCAGATTGGAACACTGAAGCTTTCTTT.

The rearrangement links TRBV5-5 to TRBJ2-2; D gene unclear. The CDR3 covers 15 residues. V lost 4 bases to trimming and J lost 6 bases, with 16 bases between them. The germline V gene has CDR1 SGHKS and CDR2 YYEKEE (reference sequence). CDR3 amino acids: CASSTKLGFAGELFF. The CDR3 DNA sequence: TGTGCCAGCAGCACCAAATTGGGGTTCGCCGGGGAGCTGTTTTTT.

This rearrangement joins TRBV7-2 to TRBJ1-1, with D hard to call. The CDR3 is 16 residues long. V dropped 2 bases and J dropped 5 bases, with 18 bases sitting between them. Per germline, CDR1 SGHTA and CDR2 FQGNSA. CDR3 in DNA: TGTGCCAGCAGCTTATGGGGTTTGGGCATACGGACTGAAGCTTTCTTT. Protein sequence: CASSLWGLGIRTEAFF. The full variable domain, in which reference TRBV7-2 and TRBJ1-1 provide the parts outside the CDR3, is GAGVSQSPSNKVTEKGKDVELRCDPISGHTALYWYRQSLGQGLEFLIYFQGNSAPDKSGLPSDRFSAERTGGSVSTLTIQRTQQEDSAVYLCASSLWGLGIRTEAFFGQGTRLTVV.

This clone was counted between two and nine times. The chain uses TRBV6-2 or TRBV6-3 and TRBJ2-7; D unresolved. Trimming shortened V by 2 bases and J by 4 bases, and 6 bases separated the two germline ends. CDR1 and CDR2 (germline): MNHEY, SVGEGT. This CDR3 has 12 amino acids. For the CDR3, the DNA is TGTGCCAGCAGTTACAGGGATTACGAGCAGTACTTC. It yields the protein CASSYRDYEQYF.

The rearrangement links TRBV2 to TRBJ2-7; 12 bases fit TRBD2. The CDR3 spans 17 residues. Germline CDR1 and CDR2: SNHLY and FYNNEI. V lost 10 bases, J lost 3 bases, and 16 bases stayed unmatched. CDR3 protein: CATSGMYPSGGDYEQYF. The DNA for the CDR3 is TGTGCCACCTCAGGGATGTATCCTAGCGGGGGGGACTACGAGCAGTACTTC.

This chain connects TRBV6-2 or TRBV6-3 to TRBJ2-1; D gene uncertain. Germline values: CDR1 MNHEY, CDR2 SVGEGT. The V gene lost 6 bases and the J gene lost 0 bases, with 15 bases spanning the gap. The CDR3 is made up of 16 amino acids. CDR3 amino acids: CASSPSGRSSYNEQFF. The CDR3 DNA is TGTGCCAGCAGCCCCAGTGGGCGGAGCTCCTACAATGAGCAGTTCTTC.